These 32 T cell receptor beta chains came from one sample sequenced in a study of blood T cell repertoires in COVID-19. Libraries were prepared by immunoSEQ multiplex PCR; TCRdb keeps only in-frame clonotypes and omits some of them. The sample has tens of thousands of clones, roughly 80% seen once. The specimen sequenced was peripheral blood. The receptors were sampled from a man aged 55 to 70 with acute or convalescent COVID-19.

The chain carries TRBV5-1 and TRBJ2-2; D might be TRBD2 (5 bases). V shed 7 bases and J shed 5 bases, with 18 bases lying between them. In germline, CDR1 is SGHRS, CDR2 YFSETQ. CDR3 length equals 15 residues. CDR3 nucleotides: TGCGCCAGCGGAGAGGGCGCGACACTAACCGGGGAGCTGTTTTTT. The encoded protein is CASGEGATLTGELFF. The entire variable domain, with the rest obtained from reference TRBV5-1 and TRBJ2-2, is as follows: KAGVTQTPRYLIKTRGQQVTLSCSPISGHRSVSWYQQTPGQGLQFLFEYFSETQRNKGNFPGRFSGRQFSNSRSEMNVSTLELGDSALYLCASGEGATLTGELFFGEGSRLTVL.

This sequence joins TRBV6-6 and TRBJ1-1; possibly TRBD1 for D (6 bases). The CDR3 runs to 11 residues. Looked up from germline, CDR1 is MNHNY and CDR2 is SVGAGI (reference sequence). Trimming pared 2 bases from V and 9 bases from J, leaving 7 bases between. The CDR3 here is CASSYGQQAFF. The CDR3 DNA reads as TGTGCCAGCAGTTACGGACAGCAAGCTTTCTTT.

V is TRBV30 and J is TRBJ1-2, with 8 bases aligning to TRBD1. The CDR3 length is 15 residues. J lost 2 bases, V lost 4 bases, and 9 bases had no gene match. Germline values: CDR1 GTSNPN, CDR2 SVGIG (reference sequence). This CDR3 reads CAWNLKQGGNYGYTF. The DNA for the CDR3 is TGTGCCTGGAACCTGAAACAGGGGGGAAACTATGGCTACACCTTC.

The CDR3 nucleotides are TGTGCCAGTAGGGACAGGGGTGTCGAAAATGAAAAACTGTTTTTT. Translating gives CASRDRGVENEKLFF. This rearrangement joins TRBV19 to TRBJ1-4; 9 nucleotides line up with TRBD1. CDR1 and CDR2 from the germline V gene are LNHDA and SQIVND (reference sequence). The CDR3 extends over 15 amino acids. V dropped 6 bases and J dropped 5; count of bases not matched to a gene: 7.

The genes are TRBV20-1 and TRBJ1-2; TRBD1 aligns across 9 bases. CDR3 length: 15 amino acids. The V gene end was trimmed by 3 bases and the J gene end by 8 bases; junction bases not matched to a gene: 13. Germline V gene lookup returns CDR1 DFQATT and CDR2 SNEGSKA (reference sequence). This CDR3 is CSASDKQGAVAGYTF. CDR3 sequence (DNA): TGCAGTGCTAGTGATAAACAGGGGGCAGTTGCGGGCTACACCTTC.

The V gene is TRBV6-2 or TRBV6-3, the J gene TRBJ1-5; D is unresolved. The V and J ends lost 4 bases and 9 bases respectively, with 19 bases between them. The CDR3 extends over 15 amino acids. Germline lookup yields CDR1 MNHEY and CDR2 SVGEGT. The CDR3 spells CASSSSGSPFWPQHF. Written as DNA, the CDR3 is TGTGCCAGCAGTTCTTCCGGGAGTCCCTTTTGGCCCCAGCATTTT.

The rearrangement joins TRBV2 to TRBJ2-7; no definite D call. Germline-derived CDR1 and CDR2 are SNHLY and FYNNEI. V lost 6 bases, J lost 3 bases, and 6 bases lay in between. CDR3 size: 11 residues. The CDR3 loop reads CASRLVYEQYF. The DNA of the CDR3 is TGTGCCAGCAGGTTAGTCTACGAGCAGTACTTC.

J is TRBJ2-7 and V is TRBV5-1; 10 bases match TRBD2. This CDR3 has 15 residues. The V and J ends lost 2 bases and 7 bases, in that order; junction bases with no gene match: 9. Germline CDR1 is SGHRS and CDR2 is YFSETQ. The CDR3, as DNA: TGCGCCAGCAGCTTTTCTAGCGGGAGAGGTAAGGAGCAGTACTTC. It specifies CASSFSSGRGKEQYF.

This clone is medium-sized (0.01 to 0.1%) within its sample. V gene TRBV4-2 combines with J gene TRBJ2-1; 8 positions agree with TRBD2. Germline CDR1 reads LGHNA; CDR2 reads YNFKEQ. After removal of 0 bases from V and 8 bases from J, the junction contained 6 bases not matched to a gene. The CDR3 extends over 15 amino acids. CDR3 sequence: CASSQEREERDEQFF. CDR3 nucleotides: TGTGCCAGCAGCCAAGAGCGGGAGGAGAGGGATGAGCAGTTCTTC.

This rearrangement joins TRBV7-9 to TRBJ1-6; D possibly corresponds to TRBD1 (6 bases). Germline CDR1 reads SEHNR; CDR2 reads FQNEAQ (reference sequence). This CDR3 has 14 residues. Trimming cost V 6 bases and J 8 bases, with 14 bases left between them. CDR3 residues: CASSLQGTHSPLHF. CDR3 bases: TGTGCCAGCAGTTTACAGGGAACCCATTCACCCCTCCACTTT.

This clone was seen once. The gene calls are TRBV24-1 and TRBJ1-1; D is perhaps TRBD1 (5 bases). Germline CDR1 KGHDR, CDR2 SFDVKD. The CDR3 totals 13 residues. Trimming left V 6 bases short and J 10 bases short, with 17 bases between. This CDR3 reads CATSSPGTLRAFF. Here the CDR3 DNA reads TGTGCCACCAGTTCCCCCGGGACTTTGCGAGCTTTCTTT.

The CDR3 reads CASSFLAGPYNEQFF. Here the CDR3 DNA reads TGCGCCAGCAGCTTTCTGGCGGGGCCCTACAATGAGCAGTTCTTC. The genes are TRBV5-1 and TRBJ2-1, with D tentatively TRBD2 (6 bases). This CDR3 spans 15 amino acids. V gave up 2 bases and J gave up 2 bases, with 11 bases separating them. Germline V gene sequence: CDR1 SGHRS, CDR2 YFSETQ.

In this sample, this clone turned up once. The chain links TRBV14 to TRBJ1-1; no reliable D call. V lost 4 bases, J lost 3 bases, and 9 bases lay in between. Germline V gene data show CDR1 as SGHDN and CDR2 as FVKESK. This CDR3 has 13 amino acids. CDR3 in DNA: TGTGCCAGCAGCCTGCGGAGGGACACTGAAGCTTTCTTT. Translation gives CASSLRRDTEAFF.

The genes are TRBV6-1 and TRBJ1-3; the match to TRBD1 covers 10 bases. The ends lost 4 bases at V and 3 bases at J; junction bases unmatched: 6. The CDR3 consists of 16 residues. Germline V gives CDR1 MNHNS, CDR2 SASEGT. The CDR3 protein is CASSVSGTGVGNTIYF. The CDR3 bases are TGTGCCAGCAGTGTGTCCGGGACAGGGGTTGGAAACACCATATATTTT.

V is TRBV11-1 and J is TRBJ1-4, with unresolved D. The germline CDR1 and CDR2 sequences are SGHAT and FQDESV (reference sequence). The length of the CDR3 is 16 residues. Trimming took 3 bases from V and 4 from J, leaving 15 bases between them. The CDR3 DNA sequence: TGTGCCAGCAGCTTCACTCCTGATCGCCGTAATGAAAAACTGTTTTTT. Amino acid sequence: CASSFTPDRRNEKLFF.

The rearrangement joins TRBV19 to TRBJ2-1, with a weak D call TRBD2 (6 bases). Germline loops: CDR1 LNHDA, CDR2 SQIVND (reference sequence). V lost 5 bases and J lost 5, with 13 bases in between. This CDR3 spans 14 amino acids. The CDR3 is CASSVSAGNNEQFF. The CDR3 region has the DNA TGTGCCAGTAGTGTCTCGGCGGGAAACAATGAGCAGTTCTTC.

The CDR3 loop is CASSQTSGTTYEQYF. DNA of the CDR3: TGCGCCAGCAGCCAGACTAGCGGGACTACCTACGAGCAGTACTTC. This chain links TRBV5-1 with TRBJ2-7; 11 nucleotides agree with TRBD2. In germline, CDR1 is SGHRS, CDR2 YFSETQ. This CDR3 is built from 15 residues. V was clipped by 4 bases and J by 2 bases; unmatched bases: 5.

The rearrangement links TRBV11-3 to TRBJ2-1; D not resolved. Trimming took 0 bases from V and 4 from J, leaving 7 bases between them. There are 14 residues in the CDR3. The germline V gene encodes CDR1 SGHNT and CDR2 YENEEA. CDR3 sequence reads: CASSLENTYNEQFF. The DNA of the CDR3 is TGTGCCAGCAGCTTAGAAAACACGTACAATGAGCAGTTCTTC.

This chain connects TRBV2 to TRBJ2-2; a weak D match, TRBD1 (6 bases). The CDR3 totals 15 residues. V lost 4 bases and J 4 bases, leaving 13 bases between the germline ends. In germline, CDR1 is SNHLY, CDR2 FYNNEI. The CDR3 here is CASSGRTGITGELFF. The CDR3 DNA follows: TGTGCCAGCAGTGGGAGAACAGGGATCACCGGGGAGCTGTTTTTT.

This clone was seen a handful of times. V is TRBV2 and J is TRBJ2-5; D perhaps matches TRBD2 (6 bases). The CDR3 covers 14 residues. Looked up from germline, CDR1 is SNHLY and CDR2 is FYNNEI. V dropped 7 bases and J dropped 5 bases, with 17 bases sitting between them. CDR3 region: CASKGGNRGETQYF. In nucleotides, the CDR3 is TGTGCCAGCAAAGGCGGGAACCGTGGGGAGACCCAGTACTTC.

V is TRBV29-1 and J is TRBJ2-4, with D possibly matching TRBD2 (5 bases). Germline loops: CDR1 SQVTM, CDR2 ANQGSEA. Trimming left V 4 bases short and J 5 bases short, with 21 bases between. This CDR3 has 16 residues. The CDR3 DNA reads as TGCAGCGTTGCAGAAGGTGTCGTGACTACAGAAAACATTCAGTACTTC. It yields the protein CSVAEGVVTTENIQYF.

The genes are TRBV3-1 (or the pseudogene TRBV3-2) and TRBJ1-2; D unresolved. Trimming took off 1 base at V and 7 bases at J, with 13 bases between the two ends. The germline CDR1 and CDR2 sequences are LGHDT and YNNKEL (reference sequence). CDR3 length: 14 residues. The CDR3 sequence is CASSQANYGSGYTF. CDR3 sequence (DNA): TGTGCCAGCAGCCAAGCCAACTACGGGAGTGGCTACACCTTC.

The chain combines TRBV6-4 with TRBJ2-1; D may be TRBD2 (6 bases). V dropped 0 bases and J dropped 2 bases, with 11 bases sitting between them. Germline CDR1 and CDR2: MRHNA and SNTAGT. The CDR3 has 16 amino acids. The CDR3 sequence: CASSDSGTATYNEQFF. The CDR3 nucleotides read TGTGCCAGCAGTGACTCCGGGACTGCTACCTACAATGAGCAGTTCTTC.

J is TRBJ2-7 and V is TRBV9; TRBD2 agrees at 13 bases. CDR3 length equals 16 residues. The germline V gene encodes CDR1 SGDLS and CDR2 YYNGEE. Trimming removed 3 bases from V and 7 bases from J; junction bases left unmatched: 10. CDR3 sequence: CASSASGTSGAVEQYF. CDR3 DNA: TGTGCCAGCAGCGCCTCCGGGACTAGCGGGGCGGTAGAGCAGTACTTC.

The chain employs TRBV6-2 or TRBV6-3 and TRBJ2-1; weak D call: TRBD2 (6 bases). Trimming left V 5 bases short and J 5 bases short, with 13 bases between. The germline V gene encodes CDR1 MNHEY and CDR2 SVGEGT. The CDR3 consists of 14 residues. The CDR3 DNA reads as TGTGCCAGCAGTCCGCCAGCGGGTAACAATGAGCAGTTCTTC. Translating it yields CASSPPAGNNEQFF.

This clone was found a few times. The rearrangement links TRBV27 to TRBJ2-1, with TRBD2 as a possible D gene (5 bases). The CDR3 has 14 amino acids. Germline CDR1 and CDR2: MNHEY and SMNVEV (reference sequence). Trimming took off 5 bases at V and 10 bases at J, with 18 bases between the two ends. CDR3 nucleotide sequence: TGTGCCAGCAGTCCCGCCTTGGGAGCGCGAGAGCAGTTCTTC. Protein product: CASSPALGAREQFF.

This clone was observed a few times. The J gene is TRBJ1-4, the V gene TRBV15, with 9 bases aligning to TRBD1. Trimming took 5 bases from V and 9 from J; bases not matched to a gene: 10. This CDR3 is built from 15 residues. Germline V gene data show CDR1 as LNHNV and CDR2 as YYDKDF (reference sequence). Here the CDR3 DNA reads TGTGCCACCAGCCCCCACCGGGACAGGGTTAAAAAACTGTTTTTT. Its translation is CATSPHRDRVKKLFF.

This chain connects TRBV28 to TRBJ1-6; weak D call: TRBD1 (6 bases). The CDR3 consists of 14 residues. Looked up from germline, CDR1 is MDHEN and CDR2 is SYDVKM. Trimming stripped 6 bases from V and 9 bases from J, with 15 bases between. DNA of the CDR3: TGTGCCAGCAGCATACCAGGGGCGGGTTCACCCCTCCACTTT. Translating gives CASSIPGAGSPLHF. The whole variable domain, filled in from reference TRBV28 and TRBJ1-6, reads DVKVTQSSRYLVKRTGEKVFLECVQDMDHENMFWYRQDPGLGLRLIYFSYDVKMKEKGDIPEGYSVSREKKERFSLILESASTNQTSMYLCASSIPGAGSPLHFGNGTRLTVT.

This clone appeared a few times. V and J are TRBV18 and TRBJ2-5; 9 nucleotides match TRBD1. The CDR3 has 15 residues. Germline loops: CDR1 KGHSH, CDR2 LQKENI. Losses at the gene ends were 6 bases for V and 5 bases for J; bases not matched to a gene: 10. This chain's CDR3 is CASSSGQGNGETQYF. In DNA, the CDR3 is TGTGCCAGCTCGTCGGGACAGGGTAATGGGGAGACCCAGTACTTC.

V gene TRBV7-3 combines with J gene TRBJ2-3; TRBD2 is a possible D gene (7 bases). From germline, CDR1 is SGHTA and CDR2 FQGTGA. V was cut by 0 bases and J by 3 bases, with 19 bases left in between. The CDR3 consists of 18 residues. The DNA of the CDR3 is TGTGCCAGCAGCTTAACGGGTCTAAGGGGGAGGGATACAGATACGCAGTATTTT. Translated, it gives CASSLTGLRGRDTDTQYF.

The chain combines TRBV11-3 with TRBJ2-1, with a tentative D call TRBD2 (5 bases). V lost 2 bases and J 6 bases, leaving 8 bases between the germline ends. CDR1 is SGHNT, CDR2 YENEEA, per germline. The CDR3 has 13 amino acids. The chain's CDR3 is CASSLSDSNEQFF. CDR3 sequence (DNA): TGTGCCAGCAGCTTATCGGACTCCAATGAGCAGTTCTTC.

This chain joins TRBV11-2 and TRBJ2-3; 14 nucleotides match TRBD2. Germline CDR1 reads SGHAT; CDR2 reads FQNNGV. This CDR3 has 19 residues. Losses at the gene ends were 5 bases for V and 1 base for J; bases not matched to a gene: 11. The CDR3 spells CASSMGTSGSGRGTDTQYF. Written as DNA, the CDR3 is TGTGCCAGCAGCATGGGGACTAGCGGGAGTGGGCGCGGCACAGATACGCAGTATTTT.